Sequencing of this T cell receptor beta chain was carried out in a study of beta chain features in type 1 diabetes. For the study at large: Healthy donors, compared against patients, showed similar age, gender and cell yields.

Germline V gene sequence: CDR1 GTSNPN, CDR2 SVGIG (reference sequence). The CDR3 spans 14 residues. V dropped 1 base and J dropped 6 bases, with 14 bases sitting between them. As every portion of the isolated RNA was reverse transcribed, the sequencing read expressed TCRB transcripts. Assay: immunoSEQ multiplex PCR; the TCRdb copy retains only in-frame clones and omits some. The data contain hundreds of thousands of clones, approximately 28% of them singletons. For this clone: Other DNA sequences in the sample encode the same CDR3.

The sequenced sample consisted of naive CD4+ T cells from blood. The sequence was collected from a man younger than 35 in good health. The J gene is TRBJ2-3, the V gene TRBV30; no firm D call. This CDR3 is CAWSGGWSRDTQYF. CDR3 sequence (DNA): TGTGCCTGGAGTGGGGGTTGGTCTCGGGATACGCAGTATTTT.